The clone carrying this TCR beta chain was detected only once. The antigen remains unidentified. The PCR had 60 Vbeta and 13 Jbeta primers. Clones were sequenced by immunoSEQ multiplex PCR, and TCRdb holds only the in-frame ones, with some missing. This table has around 150,000 clones, 70% to 85% appearing once. Donors counted as nominally healthy when sampled, yet unrecorded immune exposures were likely. This record belongs to a study of cytomegalovirus exposure and HLA in healthy donors. Study-level findings and limits: The study put under 200 TCR beta chains on its list as cytomegalovirus-associated. When a later analysis was performed, an Asian-associated ancestry cluster reportedly had fewer N-insertions than the roughly 690-donor mean. In an earlier analysis, most TCR beta V segments were productive about 87% or about 30% of the time.

The specimen sequenced was PBMCs. This sequence was found in a male donor in good health and CMV-seronegative.

This CDR3 is CASSQEEGGFSYEQYF. Here the CDR3 DNA reads TGCGCCAGCAGCCAAGAAGAGGGCGGATTCTCCTACGAGCAGTACTTC. The V call is TRBV4-1, the J call TRBJ2-7; D possibly corresponds to TRBD2 (5 bases). CDR3 length equals 16 residues. Germline V gene sequence: CDR1 MGHRA, CDR2 YSYEKL. V gave up 0 bases and J gave up 0 bases, with 12 bases separating them.